This note documents a single T cell receptor beta chain sequence. The V segment lost 3 bases and the J segment 2 bases; nucleotides outside the gene matches: 3. CDR3 length equals 14 residues. Per the germline V gene, CDR1 is SGHAT and CDR2 is FQNNGV. This sample's treatment: randomized to nivolumab then ipilimumab (arm A) or the reverse (arm B). The sample belongs to a study of sequential checkpoint blockade in melanoma. Study at large: Patients were randomized 1:1 to nivolumab-then-ipilimumab or ipilimumab-then-nivolumab first-line. Each arm's sequence ended with maintenance nivolumab.

Here immunoSEQ multiplex PCR was the method, and the copy in TCRdb shows in-frame clones only, minus some. The table records several thousand clones, roughly three fifths of them present only once. The sequencing used CD8+ T cells sorted from blood (inferred from file names), collected from a patient given nivolumab and ipilimumab in sequence. V gene TRBV11-2 combines with J gene TRBJ2-7, with 8 bases matching TRBD2. This receptor was obtained from a human donor with melanoma. CDR3 bases: TGTGCCAGCAGCTTTAGCGGGGAGACCTACGAGCAGTACTTC. Translating it yields CASSFSGETYEQYF.